The clone carrying this T cell receptor beta chain was picked up a small number of times. Its antigen remains unknown. This entry comes from a study of cytomegalovirus exposure and HLA in healthy donors. Overall study findings and caveats: Listed as cytomegalovirus-associated were roughly 180 TCR beta chains.

Germline V gives CDR1 MRHNA, CDR2 SNTAGT. This CDR3 comprises 12 residues. V trimming: 6 bases; J trimming: 15 bases; junction bases outside the gene matches: 11. Both 60 Vbeta primers and 13 Jbeta primers went into the PCR. The repertoire was sequenced with immunoSEQ multiplex PCR; TCRdb's copy has only in-frame clones and lacks some. The sample records over 95,000 clones, about 77% being singletons. This TCR was recovered from a woman aged 25 to 39 in good health and CMV-seropositive. Sequenced: PBMCs. This chain uses TRBV6-4 with TRBJ2-1, with 7 bases aligning to TRBD1. The CDR3 region is CASSDDRVTRFF. Written as DNA, the CDR3 is TGTGCCAGCAGCGACGACAGGGTAACACGGTTCTTC.